The next 24 T cell receptor beta chains were all read from a single sample in a study of PD-1 blockade in classical Hodgkin lymphoma. Time point given: cycle 4 day 1 (C4D1), after 5 to 7 weeks of nivolumab. Each patient experienced a relapse that followed autologous stem cell transplantation, and brentuximab vedotin exposure varied. Sequencing was performed with immunoSEQ multiplex PCR; in TCRdb, only in-frame clones are kept and a portion is missing. The sample includes roughly 49,000 clones, roughly 90% of them seen just once. The sample consisted of peripheral blood mononuclear cells (PBMCs), taken before the fourth cycle of nivolumab. The receptors were sampled from a human donor with classical Hodgkin lymphoma.

This chain connects TRBV9 to TRBJ1-1; 9 bases agree with TRBD1. This CDR3 is built from 14 residues. V was pared by 2 bases and J by 5 bases, with 4 bases of the junction left unmatched. Per the germline V gene, CDR1 is SGDLS and CDR2 is YYNGEE. The CDR3 loop reads CASSVLTGGTEAFF. CDR3 nucleotide sequence: TGTGCCAGCAGCGTTTTGACAGGGGGGACTGAAGCTTTCTTT. Variable domain in full (rest from reference TRBV9 and TRBJ1-1): DSGVTQTPKHLITATGQRVTLRCSPRSGDLSVYWYQQSLDQGLQFLIQYYNGEERAKGNILERFSAQQFPDLHSELNLSSLELGDSALYFCASSVLTGGTEAFFGQGTRLTVV.

The rearrangement uses TRBV5-1 and TRBJ2-3; D not resolved. Germline CDR1 is SGHRS and CDR2 is YFSETQ. With 1 base removed from V and 5 bases from J, the gap between germline ends came to 5 bases. This CDR3 is 12 amino acids long. The DNA of the CDR3 is TGCGCCAGCAGCTTGTCGCAAGATACGCAGTATTTT. This gives the protein CASSLSQDTQYF.

This chain links TRBV10-3 with TRBJ1-2; D might be TRBD1 (6 bases). Germline V gives CDR1 ENHRY, CDR2 SYGVKD. The CDR3 spans 13 residues. Trimming cost V 6 bases and J 2 bases, with 10 bases left between them. The DNA of the CDR3 is TGTGCCATCAGGCGGGACATCAACTATGGCTACACCTTC. Translated: CAIRRDINYGYTF.

Only one count was recorded for this clone. V is TRBV5-4 and J is TRBJ2-3, with D maybe TRBD2 (7 bases). Germline V gene sequence: CDR1 SGHNT, CDR2 YYREEE (reference sequence). V lost 4 bases to trimming and J lost 1 base, with 19 bases between them. CDR3 length: 17 amino acids. In nucleotides, the CDR3 is TGTGCCAGCAGCCCGGGGGGCAGGGTAGGGGGCACAGATACGCAGTATTTT. The encoded protein is CASSPGGRVGGTDTQYF.

V usage is TRBV12-5 and J usage is TRBJ2-7; D is possibly TRBD2 (5 bases). The germline V gene encodes CDR1 LGHNT and CDR2 FRNRAP. V was pared by 1 base and J by 4 bases, with 17 bases between. This CDR3 has 16 residues. The CDR3 sequence: CASGLAPLLRGYEQYF. The CDR3 region has the DNA TGTGCTAGTGGTTTGGCCCCTCTACTGAGAGGGTACGAGCAGTACTTC.

This clone occurred a few times. V gene TRBV7-2 combines with J gene TRBJ2-7, with a weak D call TRBD2 (5 bases). The CDR3 contains 14 residues. Trimming removed 5 bases from V and 0 bases from J, with 11 bases in between. The germline gives CDR1 SGHTA, CDR2 FQGNSA. CDR3 residues: CASSPDLGSYEQYF. Here the CDR3 DNA reads TGTGCCAGCAGCCCGGACTTGGGCTCCTACGAGCAGTACTTC.

The J gene is TRBJ2-7, the V gene TRBV5-1; tentatively, D is TRBD1 or TRBD2 (5 bases each). The V end was cut by 4 bases, the J end by 0 bases, with 11 bases between. The CDR3 spans 14 residues. The germline gives CDR1 SGHRS, CDR2 YFSETQ. CDR3 DNA: TGCGCCAGCAGCCCCCGAGGGGCCTCCTACGAGCAGTACTTC. This sequence encodes CASSPRGASYEQYF.

The V call is TRBV5-4, the J call TRBJ2-1; TRBD2 matches 9 bases. Unmatched junction bases numbered 7, after V lost 2 bases and J lost 7 bases. This CDR3 comprises 15 residues. Germline loops: CDR1 SGHNT, CDR2 YYREEE (reference sequence). The CDR3 region is CASSFSGRSGNEQFF. The CDR3 DNA is TGTGCCAGCAGCTTTAGCGGGAGATCAGGTAATGAGCAGTTCTTC. The full variable domain, in which reference TRBV5-4 and TRBJ2-1 provide the parts outside the CDR3, is ETGVTQSPTHLIKTRGQQVTLRCSSQSGHNTVSWYQQALGQGPQFIFQYYREEENGRGNFPPRFSGLQFPNYSSELNVNALELDDSALYLCASSFSGRSGNEQFFGPGTRLTVL.

CDR3 sequence (DNA): TGTGCCAGCAGCTCTCTAGCGGGAGCCTACAATGAGCAGTTCTTC. Its translation is CASSSLAGAYNEQFF. This rearrangement joins TRBV7-9 to TRBJ2-1; 10 nucleotides match TRBD2. After removal of 4 bases from V and 2 bases from J, the junction contained 2 bases not matched to a gene. From germline, CDR1 is SEHNR and CDR2 FQNEAQ (reference sequence). This CDR3 has 15 amino acids.

This chain links TRBV7-3 with TRBJ2-1; 13 bases are a match to TRBD2. V was clipped by 5 bases and J by 1 base; unmatched bases: 8. The CDR3 runs 18 residues. Germline-derived CDR1 and CDR2 are SGHTA and FQGTGA. CDR3 coding DNA: TGTGCCAGCAGCCTGAGGACTAGCGGGAGTGTATCCTACAATGAGCAGTTCTTC. Its translation: CASSLRTSGSVSYNEQFF.

This clone appeared once. The chain combines TRBV6-5 with TRBJ2-1; 8 bases agree with TRBD1. This CDR3 comprises 15 residues. The V segment lost 2 bases and the J segment 8 bases; nucleotides outside the gene matches: 8. Per germline, CDR1 MNHEY and CDR2 SVGAGI. The CDR3 bases are TGTGCCAGCAGTTACCGCGGACAGGGTGGATATGAGCAGTTCTTC. It translates to CASSYRGQGGYEQFF.

Of note for this clone: Distinct nucleotide sequences in the sample also encode this CDR3. The chain links TRBV20-1 to TRBJ1-2; D remains ambiguous. Looked up from germline, CDR1 is DFQATT and CDR2 is SNEGSKA (reference sequence). This CDR3 spans 11 amino acids. V was shortened by 1 base and J by 6 bases, with 6 bases between the two germline ends. CDR3: CSARVRDGYTF. Here the CDR3 DNA reads TGCAGTGCTAGAGTTAGGGATGGCTACACCTTC.

The V gene is TRBV7-2, the J gene TRBJ2-7, with a weak D call TRBD2 (6 bases). V was shortened by 2 bases and J by 2 bases, with 13 bases between the two germline ends. The CDR3 has 15 amino acids. From germline, CDR1 is SGHTA and CDR2 FQGNSA. The CDR3 spells CASSLIGSGTYEQYF. In nucleotides, the CDR3 is TGTGCCAGCAGCTTAATCGGGAGTGGGACCTACGAGCAGTACTTC.

V is TRBV7-9 and J is TRBJ1-3, with D unresolved. The CDR3 has 14 amino acids. CDR1 and CDR2 from the germline V gene are SEHNR and FQNEAQ (reference sequence). V gave up 3 bases and J gave up 7 bases, with 13 bases separating them. The CDR3 spells CASSLERDSNTIYF. CDR3 sequence (DNA): TGTGCCAGCAGCTTGGAGAGGGATTCTAACACCATATATTTT.

This clone showed up just a few times. This rearrangement joins TRBV14 to TRBJ1-5; D remains ambiguous. The V end was cut by 2 bases, the J end by 4 bases, with 12 bases between. Germline V gives CDR1 SGHDN, CDR2 FVKESK. CDR3 length: 15 residues. CDR3 residues: CASSQSNSENQPQHF. The CDR3 nucleotides are TGTGCCAGCAGCCAATCGAACAGCGAGAATCAGCCCCAGCATTTT.

The chain recombines TRBV6-6 with TRBJ2-7, with 7 nucleotides matching TRBD2. The CDR3 consists of 13 residues. V was pared by 1 base and J by 7 bases, with 4 bases of the junction left unmatched. The germline CDR1 and CDR2 sequences are MNHNY and SVGAGI (reference sequence). CDR3 in amino acids: CASSYWGTNEQYF. DNA for the CDR3: TGTGCCAGCAGTTACTGGGGGACTAATGAGCAGTACTTC.

V usage is TRBV19 and J usage is TRBJ2-7; no clear D. There are 11 residues in the CDR3. The germline V and J ends were trimmed by 2 bases and 3 bases, with 2 bases remaining between them. Germline CDR1 and CDR2: LNHDA and SQIVND (reference sequence). The CDR3 protein is CASSINYEQYF. Here the CDR3 DNA reads TGTGCCAGTAGTATAAACTACGAGCAGTACTTC.

This sequence joins TRBV5-8 and TRBJ1-1; no firm D call. CDR1 is SGHTS, CDR2 YDEGEE, per germline. The length of the CDR3 is 15 residues. V was trimmed by 0 bases and J by 3 bases, leaving 12 bases between them. CDR3 region: CASSLVSGGDTEAFF. The CDR3 nucleotides read TGTGCCAGCAGCTTGGTTTCAGGAGGCGACACTGAAGCTTTCTTT.

V usage is TRBV9 and J usage is TRBJ1-3, with D uncertain. V lost 0 bases, J lost 16 bases, and 20 bases lay in between. Germline CDR1 is SGDLS and CDR2 is YYNGEE. CDR3 length: 14 amino acids. The CDR3 spells CASSVDGLPRPAYF. In DNA, the CDR3 is TGTGCCAGCAGCGTAGATGGACTTCCACGCCCCGCGTATTTT.

The V gene is TRBV7-8, the J gene TRBJ1-1; D is uncertain. This CDR3 has 12 amino acids. V shed 5 bases and J shed 6 bases, with 10 bases lying between them. Germline CDR1 SGHVS, CDR2 FQNEAQ. The CDR3 region has the DNA TGTGCCAGCAGCCCTTCAGGCTCTGAAGCTTTCTTT. Residues: CASSPSGSEAFF.

The gene calls are TRBV29-1 and TRBJ2-7; D is undetermined. The CDR3 runs 11 residues. Trimming removed 7 bases at V and 3 bases at J, with 10 bases between. CDR1 SQVTM and CDR2 ANQGSEA come from the germline V gene. The CDR3 nucleotides read TGCAGCGCCGGAGAAGTCTACGAGCAGTACTTC. Translation gives CSAGEVYEQYF.

This clone was seen a few times. The CDR3 nucleotides read TGTGCCAGCAGAGAGAGTCGGACCAAAAACATTCAGTACTTC. Translated, it gives CASRESRTKNIQYF. This sequence joins TRBV6-6 and TRBJ2-4; D ambiguous. Germline V gives CDR1 MNHNY, CDR2 SVGAGI (reference sequence). There are 14 residues in the CDR3. V dropped 6 bases and J dropped 2 bases, with 11 bases sitting between them.

The rearrangement links TRBV19 to TRBJ1-5; D perhaps matches TRBD1 (5 bases). This CDR3 contains 15 residues. In germline, CDR1 is LNHDA, CDR2 SQIVND (reference sequence). V lost 5 bases and J lost 1, with 12 bases in between. The DNA for the CDR3 is TGTGCCAGTAGTTATAGACAGAAGAGCAATCAGCCCCAGCATTTT. Translation: CASSYRQKSNQPQHF.

The V gene is TRBV28, the J gene TRBJ1-5; D may be TRBD1 (6 bases). Germline V gene lookup returns CDR1 MDHEN and CDR2 SYDVKM. V was cut by 3 bases and J by 6 bases, with 21 bases left in between. The CDR3 extends over 17 amino acids. As DNA, the CDR3 is TGTGCCAGCAGTTTCCCCAACTTGAGTACCAGGGGTCAGCCCCAGCATTTT. As protein: CASSFPNLSTRGQPQHF.